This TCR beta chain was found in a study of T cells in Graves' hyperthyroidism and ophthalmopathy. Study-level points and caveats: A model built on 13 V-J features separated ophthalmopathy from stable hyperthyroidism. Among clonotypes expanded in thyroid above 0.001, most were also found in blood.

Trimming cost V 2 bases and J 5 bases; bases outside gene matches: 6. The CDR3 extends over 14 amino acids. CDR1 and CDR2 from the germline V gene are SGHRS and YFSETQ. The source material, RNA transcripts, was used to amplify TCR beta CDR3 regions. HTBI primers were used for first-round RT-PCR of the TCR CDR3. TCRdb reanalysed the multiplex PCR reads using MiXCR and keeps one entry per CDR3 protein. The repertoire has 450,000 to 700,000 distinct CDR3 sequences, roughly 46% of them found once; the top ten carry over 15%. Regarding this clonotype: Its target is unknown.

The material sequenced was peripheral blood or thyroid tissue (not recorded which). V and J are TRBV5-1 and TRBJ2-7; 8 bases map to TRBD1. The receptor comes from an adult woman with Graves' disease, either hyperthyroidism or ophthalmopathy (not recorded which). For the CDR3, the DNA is TGCGCCAGCAGCTTTACAGGGGGAGTCAACGAGCAGTACTTC. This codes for CASSFTGGVNEQYF.